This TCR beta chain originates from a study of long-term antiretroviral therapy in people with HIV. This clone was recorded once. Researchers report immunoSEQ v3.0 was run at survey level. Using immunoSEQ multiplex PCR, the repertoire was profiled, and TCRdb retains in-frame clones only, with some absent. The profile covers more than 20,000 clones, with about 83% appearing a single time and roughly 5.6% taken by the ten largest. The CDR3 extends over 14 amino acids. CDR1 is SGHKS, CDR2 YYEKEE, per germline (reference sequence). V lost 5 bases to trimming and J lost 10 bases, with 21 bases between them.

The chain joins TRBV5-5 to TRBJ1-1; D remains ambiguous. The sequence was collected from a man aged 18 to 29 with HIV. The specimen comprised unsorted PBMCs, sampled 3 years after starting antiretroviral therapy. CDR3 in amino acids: CASSLAGEGPGAFF. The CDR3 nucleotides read TGTGCCAGCAGTCTGGCCGGGGAGGGCCCAGGAGCTTTCTTT. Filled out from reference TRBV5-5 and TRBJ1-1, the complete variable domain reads DAGVTQSPTHLIKTRGQQVTLRCSPISGHKSVSWYQQVLGQGPQFIFQYYEKEERGRGNFPDRFSARQFPNYSSELNVNALLLGDSALYLCASSLAGEGPGAFFGQGTRLTVV.